This T cell receptor (beta chain) derives from a study of T cells in Graves' hyperthyroidism and ophthalmopathy. Findings and limits, study-wide: Ophthalmopathy was predicted by the model a median of roughly 6 months ahead of onset. A 13 V-J signature model discriminated ophthalmopathy versus stable hyperthyroidism. Blood also held most thyroid clonotypes expanded beyond 0.001.

This clonotype was seen more than once but under ten times. Antigen: not known. This may stem from a read error, because a much larger clone lies one nucleotide away. Amplification yielded TCR beta CDR3 regions, with RNA transcripts as the source. A first-round RT-PCR of the TCR CDR3 used the HTBI primer set. TCRdb fed the multiplex PCR reads into MiXCR, producing one record per CDR3 protein. The sample has 200,000 to 250,000 distinct CDR3 sequences, about a sixth seen once. This CDR3 contains 16 residues. CDR1 SGHNT and CDR2 YENEEA come from the germline V gene. Exclusion of a patient resulted from uncontrolled infection, other autoimmune disease, pregnancy or lactation.

The clonotype comes from a woman in her forties or fifties with Graves' hyperthyroidism. The V and J genes are TRBV11-3 and TRBJ2-5; 12 nucleotides agree with TRBD2. Specimen: blood. This chain's CDR3 is CAGSSEGLAGFETQYF. The CDR3 bases are TGTGCCGGCAGCTCGGAAGGACTAGCGGGGTTCGAGACCCAGTACTTC. Drawing the rest from reference TRBV11-3 and TRBJ2-5, the complete variable domain is EAGVVQSPRYKIIEKKQPVAFWCNPISGHNTLYWYLQNLGQGPELLIRYENEEAVDDSQLPKDRFSAERLKGVDSTLKIQPAELGDSAVYLCAGSSEGLAGFETQYFGPGTRLLVL.